The 25 T cell receptor beta chains below all came from one sample that was sequenced in a study of control samples from healthy donors and cancer patients (dated by TCRdb to 2018 to 2021). Libraries were built with the immunoSEQ multiplex PCR assay. TCRdb carries this immuneACCESS record with in-frame sequences only. Its versions omit some clonotypes, under half of them owing to an unresolved V gene in the studies checked, with the rest unexplained. The sample includes about 120,000 clones, with 80% to 90% observed a single time. The ten largest make up around 10% of the sample. Sequencing input: blood. Receptor source: a man in his thirties or forties in good health.

V is TRBV18 and J is TRBJ1-4, with a tentative D call TRBD1 (5 bases). Trimming took off 3 bases at V and 3 bases at J, with 8 bases between the two ends. The CDR3 runs to 14 residues. Looked up from germline, CDR1 is KGHSH and CDR2 is LQKENI. Here the CDR3 reads CASSPDRANEKLFF. As DNA, the CDR3 is TGTGCCAGCTCACCCGACAGAGCTAATGAAAAACTGTTTTTT. The full variable domain, its missing parts supplied by reference TRBV18 and TRBJ1-4, is NAGVMQNPRHLVRRRGQEARLRCSPMKGHSHVYWYRQLPEEGLKFMVYLQKENIIDESGMPKERFSAEFPKEGPSILRIQQVVRGDSAAYFCASSPDRANEKLFFGSGTQLSVL.

This clone has a single count. Other DNA variants within this sample encode the same CDR3. V and J are TRBV11-2 and TRBJ1-2; 7 bases line up with TRBD1. The CDR3 spans 13 residues. CDR1 and CDR2 (germline): SGHAT, FQNNGV. With 5 bases clipped from V and 2 bases from J, the junction kept 2 bases outside the gene matches. CDR3 sequence reads: CASSPGQNYGYTF. CDR3 DNA sequence: TGTGCCAGCAGCCCGGGACAGAACTATGGCTACACCTTC.

The V and J genes are TRBV20-1 and TRBJ2-7; D uncertain. Looked up from germline, CDR1 is DFQATT and CDR2 is SNEGSKA (reference sequence). This CDR3 has 11 amino acids. V gave up 3 bases and J gave up 5 bases, with 8 bases separating them. CDR3 amino acids: CSARALDEQYF. CDR3 nucleotide sequence: TGCAGTGCTAGGGCATTGGACGAGCAGTACTTC.

The V gene is TRBV9, the J gene TRBJ1-6; possible D gene TRBD1, 5 bases. The V end lost 0 bases, the J end lost 10 bases, and 11 bases lay between the germline ends. Germline-derived CDR1 and CDR2 are SGDLS and YYNGEE. The CDR3 loop spans 14 amino acids. CDR3 DNA sequence: TGTGCCAGCAGCGTAGCGGGGACGATATCACCCCTCCACTTT. Its protein is CASSVAGTISPLHF.

This chain's CDR3 is CASSTGTVQETQYF. The CDR3 coding sequence is TGTGCCAGCAGCACCGGGACAGTCCAAGAGACCCAGTACTTC. This rearrangement joins TRBV7-2 to TRBJ2-5; 7 nucleotides line up with TRBD1. With 5 bases clipped from V and 1 base from J, the junction kept 4 bases outside the gene matches. Germline V gives CDR1 SGHTA, CDR2 FQGNSA. The CDR3 contains 14 residues.

The rearrangement links TRBV20-1 to TRBJ1-5; no clear D gene. Trimming removed 3 bases from V and 2 bases from J, with 11 bases in between. Germline loops: CDR1 DFQATT, CDR2 SNEGSKA (reference sequence). The CDR3 extends over 14 amino acids. The CDR3 coding sequence is TGCAGTGCTAGTCGAGACGGTCGCAATCAGCCCCAGCATTTT. Its translation is CSASRDGRNQPQHF.

CDR3 sequence (DNA): TGTGCCACCAGTGATTCGGGGACTAATCAGCCCCAGCATTTT. It codes for CATSDSGTNQPQHF. V and J are TRBV24-1 and TRBJ1-5; the D gene is possibly TRBD1 (5 bases). The CDR3 covers 14 residues. Trimming shortened V by 2 bases and J by 4 bases, and 8 bases separated the two germline ends. Germline CDR1 and CDR2: KGHDR and SFDVKD.

This clone occurred once. The chain joins TRBV19 to TRBJ1-1; D not resolved. The CDR3 is made up of 14 amino acids. Germline lookup yields CDR1 LNHDA and CDR2 SQIVND (reference sequence). The V end was cut by 2 bases, the J end by 0 bases, with 7 bases between. CDR3 sequence reads: CASSITNLNTEAFF. For the CDR3, the DNA is TGTGCCAGTAGTATAACAAACCTGAACACTGAAGCTTTCTTT.

J is TRBJ1-5 and V is TRBV2; unclear D gene. With 4 bases removed from V and 5 bases from J, the gap between germline ends came to 9 bases. In germline, CDR1 is SNHLY, CDR2 FYNNEI. The CDR3 loop spans 13 amino acids. Written as DNA, the CDR3 is TGTGCCAGCAGTGTAAAAGGGTATCAGCCCCAGCATTTT. Its translation: CASSVKGYQPQHF.

The chain is built from TRBV2 and TRBJ2-2; D not certain. Between the trimmed V and J ends, which lost 11 bases and 3 bases, there was a span of 13 bases. From germline, CDR1 is SNHLY and CDR2 FYNNEI. The CDR3 covers 13 residues. The CDR3 nucleotides are TGTGCCGGTTCCAAGGTGGACACCGGGGAGCTGTTTTTT. Amino acid sequence: CAGSKVDTGELFF.

V gene TRBV18 combines with J gene TRBJ2-2; D remains ambiguous. V was pared by 0 bases and J by 6 bases, with 2 bases between. CDR1 KGHSH and CDR2 LQKENI come from the germline V gene. The CDR3 totals 12 residues. CDR3 sequence reads: CASSPPPGELFF. The CDR3 DNA reads TGTGCCAGCTCACCACCGCCCGGGGAGCTGTTTTTT. Drawing the rest from reference TRBV18 and TRBJ2-2, the complete variable domain is NAGVMQNPRHLVRRRGQEARLRCSPMKGHSHVYWYRQLPEEGLKFMVYLQKENIIDESGMPKERFSAEFPKEGPSILRIQQVVRGDSAAYFCASSPPPGELFFGEGSRLTVL.

This CDR3 reads CASSVQGDINQPQHF. CDR3 in DNA: TGTGCCAGCAGCGTACAGGGGGATATCAATCAGCCCCAGCATTTT. J is TRBJ1-5 and V is TRBV9; 7 nucleotides agree with TRBD1. Unmatched junction bases numbered 4, after V lost 1 base and J lost 3 bases. CDR3 length: 15 residues. Germline V gene sequence: CDR1 SGDLS, CDR2 YYNGEE.

The chain uses TRBV15 and TRBJ1-6; the D is unclear. The germline CDR1 and CDR2 sequences are LNHNV and YYDKDF (reference sequence). The CDR3 consists of 13 residues. Trimming left V 5 bases short and J 6 bases short, with 8 bases between. Written as DNA, the CDR3 is TGTGCCACCAGCTCGACAACTAATTCACCCCTCCACTTT. Translating it yields CATSSTTNSPLHF.

The chain combines TRBV5-8 with TRBJ1-6; the D gene is possibly TRBD1 (5 bases). Germline CDR1 is SGHTS and CDR2 is YDEGEE. Trimming took 2 bases from V and 9 from J, leaving 9 bases between them. CDR3 length equals 13 residues. The CDR3 reads CASSFDGGSPLHF. The CDR3 bases are TGTGCCAGCAGCTTCGACGGGGGTTCACCCCTCCACTTT.

Here the CDR3 reads CASSPLGQGGYTF. CDR3 nucleotide sequence: TGTGCCAGCAGCCCTCTTGGACAGGGTGGCTACACCTTC. The chain carries TRBV11-2 and TRBJ1-2; TRBD1 agrees at 8 bases. Germline V gives CDR1 SGHAT, CDR2 FQNNGV. The CDR3 spans 13 residues. Unmatched junction bases numbered 6, after V lost 5 bases and J lost 7 bases.

The chain is built from TRBV5-8 and TRBJ2-3; 8 bases fit TRBD2. Germline values: CDR1 SGHTS, CDR2 YDEGEE. CDR3 length equals 13 residues. J was trimmed by 6 bases and V by 3 bases; bases with no gene match: 3. CDR3 region: CASSSGGRDTQYF. The CDR3 nucleotides are TGTGCCAGCAGCTCGGGGGGGCGGGATACGCAGTATTTT.

The chain combines TRBV19 with TRBJ2-3, with 9 bases lining up with TRBD1. The CDR3 is 16 residues long. Looked up from germline, CDR1 is LNHDA and CDR2 is SQIVND (reference sequence). V was clipped by 4 bases and J by 6 bases; unmatched bases: 11. The CDR3 is CASSTTGTGLSDTQYF. In nucleotides, the CDR3 is TGTGCCAGTAGTACTACCGGGACAGGGCTTTCGGATACGCAGTATTTT.

This clone was detected once. V gene TRBV3-1 (or the pseudogene TRBV3-2) combines with J gene TRBJ1-3; D is possibly TRBD1 (5 bases). Trimming took off 4 bases at V and 3 bases at J, with 10 bases between the two ends. Germline CDR1 is LGHDT and CDR2 is YNNKEL (reference sequence). CDR3 length equals 14 residues. The CDR3 loop reads CASSPEGNGNTIYF. As DNA, the CDR3 is TGTGCCAGCAGCCCCGAGGGGAATGGAAACACCATATATTTT.

The V call is TRBV3-1 (or the pseudogene TRBV3-2), the J call TRBJ1-3; D not certain. This CDR3 is 16 amino acids long. CDR1 is LGHDT and CDR2 is YNNKEL in the germline V gene (reference sequence). Deletions cut 0 bases from V and 4 bases from J, with 13 bases between. CDR3 DNA: TGTGCCAGCAGCCAAGATGGCACCTTCGTGGGAAACACCATATATTTT. Translating gives CASSQDGTFVGNTIYF.

About this clone: The sample contains more than one DNA sequence encoding this CDR3. The J gene is TRBJ1-1, the V gene TRBV24-1; D is unresolved. V lost 5 bases to trimming and J lost 7 bases, with 7 bases between them. In germline, CDR1 is KGHDR, CDR2 SFDVKD. The CDR3 contains 11 residues. DNA for the CDR3: TGTGCCACCAGTGCGGCGAATGAAGCTTTCTTT. As protein: CATSAANEAFF.

The chain carries TRBV6-1 and TRBJ2-6, with D unclear. The CDR3 sequence is 15 residues long. V gave up 3 bases and J gave up 8 bases, with 14 bases separating them. From germline, CDR1 is MNHNS and CDR2 SASEGT. This CDR3 is CASSDFRSWSNVLTF. The CDR3 nucleotides read TGTGCCAGCAGTGATTTCAGAAGTTGGTCCAACGTCCTGACTTTC.

This clone was seen once. This chain connects TRBV5-1 to TRBJ2-7; 8 bases align to TRBD2. The V gene end was trimmed by 0 bases and the J gene end by 4 bases; junction bases not matched to a gene: 9. The CDR3 is 16 amino acids. CDR1 is SGHRS and CDR2 is YFSETQ in the germline V gene. In DNA, the CDR3 is TGCGCCAGCAGCTTGGAAGAACTAGCGGAAAGTTACGAGCAGTACTTC. Its translation is CASSLEELAESYEQYF.

This rearrangement joins TRBV29-1 to TRBJ1-1; D is possibly TRBD1 (5 bases). Between the trimmed V and J ends, which lost 1 base and 2 bases, there was a span of 8 bases. The germline CDR1 and CDR2 sequences are SQVTM and ANQGSEA. This CDR3 comprises 13 residues. The CDR3 protein is CSVEGRANTEAFF. CDR3 in DNA: TGCAGCGTTGAAGGCAGGGCCAACACTGAAGCTTTCTTT.

The chain joins TRBV2 to TRBJ2-1; tentatively, D is TRBD2 (5 bases). CDR3 size: 14 residues. The ends were cut back, 6 bases at V and 7 bases at J, with 16 bases in the middle. Germline CDR1 reads SNHLY; CDR2 reads FYNNEI. In DNA form, the CDR3 reads TGTGCCAGCAGCCTACAACTAGGCGGGAATGAGCAGTTCTTC. This encodes CASSLQLGGNEQFF.

This CDR3 reads CATSVERDYGYTF. The DNA for the CDR3 is TGTGCCACCAGTGTCGAGAGGGACTATGGCTACACCTTC. The rearrangement joins TRBV24-1 to TRBJ1-2; the D is unclear. Germline CDR1 reads KGHDR; CDR2 reads SFDVKD. The CDR3 has 13 residues. Trimming pared 5 bases from V and 3 bases from J, leaving 9 bases between.